Each of the 14 T cell receptor beta chains below was sequenced from the same sample in a study of blood T cell repertoires in COVID-19. Some clones are missing from TCRdb's copy, which holds only in-frame ones; the method was immunoSEQ multiplex PCR. The repertoire has some 530,000 clones, more than 85% of them found once; the top ten carry more than 7.5%. The sequenced sample was PBMCs or T cells enriched from blood (not recorded which). All receptors derive from a woman in her sixties who had recovered from COVID-19.

The chain is built from TRBV18 and TRBJ1-4; D unresolved. The germline gives CDR1 KGHSH, CDR2 LQKENI. This CDR3 contains 14 residues. V was trimmed by 3 bases and J by 3 bases, leaving 8 bases between them. The CDR3 DNA reads as TGTGCCAGCTCACCGGGTCTAGCTAATGAAAAACTGTTTTTT. It yields the protein CASSPGLANEKLFF.

This chain connects TRBV6-5 to TRBJ2-7, with 10 nucleotides matching TRBD2. CDR1 and CDR2 from the germline V gene are MNHEY and SVGAGI. Trimming took 0 bases from V and 1 from J; bases not matched to a gene: 3. This CDR3 spans 16 amino acids. The CDR3 region has the DNA TGTGCCAGCAGTTACTCGGGACTAGCGTTATCCTACGAGCAGTACTTC. Protein sequence: CASSYSGLALSYEQYF.

Comments on this clone: Additional DNA sequences in this sample encode the identical CDR3. The chain has TRBV19 and TRBJ1-3; D not resolved. The germline V and J ends were trimmed by 3 bases and 0 bases, with 6 bases remaining between them. The CDR3 sequence is 14 residues long. The germline V gene encodes CDR1 LNHDA and CDR2 SQIVND (reference sequence). The CDR3 bases are TGTGCCAGTAGTATTAGTTCCTCTGGAAACACCATATATTTT. Its protein is CASSISSSGNTIYF.

This chain links TRBV14 with TRBJ1-1; TRBD1 is a possible D gene (6 bases). Germline CDR1 is SGHDN and CDR2 is FVKESK. The V gene lost 0 bases and the J gene lost 10 bases, with 12 bases spanning the gap. The length of the CDR3 is 13 residues. CDR3 sequence: CASSQDRTRGAFF. The CDR3 DNA reads TGTGCCAGCAGCCAAGATAGGACCAGGGGAGCTTTCTTT.

The gene calls are TRBV7-9 and TRBJ1-6; D unclear. CDR1 SEHNR and CDR2 FQNEAQ come from the germline V gene (reference sequence). The CDR3 is made up of 14 amino acids. The germline V and J ends were trimmed by 4 bases and 5 bases, with 9 bases remaining between them. The CDR3 spells CASSSTGDNSPLHF. The CDR3 DNA is TGTGCCAGCAGCTCTACCGGGGATAATTCACCCCTCCACTTT.

This chain uses TRBV28 with TRBJ1-5, with D perhaps TRBD1 (5 bases). V was shortened by 3 bases and J by 4 bases, with 16 bases between the two germline ends. The CDR3 is 16 residues long. In germline, CDR1 is MDHEN, CDR2 SYDVKM. The CDR3 protein is CASSFRQPGGNQPQHF. The CDR3, as DNA: TGTGCCAGCAGTTTCAGACAGCCCGGTGGAAATCAGCCCCAGCATTTT.

In regard to this clone: Different DNA sequences within this sample yield the same CDR3. The chain links TRBV5-6 to TRBJ1-1; D possibly corresponds to TRBD1 (5 bases). V was cut by 4 bases and J by 6 bases, with 10 bases left in between. The CDR3 is 12 amino acids. Germline V gene data show CDR1 as SGHDT and CDR2 as YYEEEE. CDR3 in DNA: TGTGCCAGCAGCAGGGGACTCCCTGAAGCTTTCTTT. It specifies CASSRGLPEAFF. Full variable domain (remainder filled in from reference TRBV5-6 and TRBJ1-1): DAGVTQSPTHLIKTRGQQVTLRCSPKSGHDTVSWYQQALGQGPQFIFQYYEEEERQRGNFPDRFSGHQFPNYSSELNVNALLLGDSALYLCASSRGLPEAFFGQGTRLTVV.

J is TRBJ2-7 and V is TRBV30, with 12 bases fitting TRBD1. CDR1 is GTSNPN, CDR2 SVGIG, per germline (reference sequence). V dropped 2 bases and J dropped 6; count of bases not matched to a gene: 5. CDR3 length equals 14 residues. The CDR3 here is CAWSTGTGGSEQYF. In nucleotides, the CDR3 is TGTGCCTGGAGTACTGGGACAGGGGGCTCCGAGCAGTACTTC. The variable domain in full, completed from reference TRBV30 and TRBJ2-7, reads SQTIHQWPATLVQPVGSPLSLECTVEGTSNPNLYWYRQAAGRGLQLLFYSVGIGQISSEVPQNLSASRPQDRQFILSSKKLLLSDSGFYLCAWSTGTGGSEQYFGPGTRLTVT.

The gene calls are TRBV7-2 and TRBJ2-4, with no clear D. V lost 5 bases and J lost 6, with 11 bases in between. CDR3 length: 13 amino acids. The germline CDR1 and CDR2 sequences are SGHTA and FQGNSA. The chain's CDR3 is CASSSARGNIQYF. CDR3 in DNA: TGTGCCAGCAGCAGTGCTAGAGGAAACATTCAGTACTTC.

The chain carries TRBV14 and TRBJ1-4; no reliable D call. In germline, CDR1 is SGHDN, CDR2 FVKESK. The CDR3 extends over 13 amino acids. The V end lost 0 bases, the J end lost 8 bases, and 7 bases lay between the germline ends. CDR3 in DNA: TGTGCCAGCAGCCAAGATAGGAGGGAAAAACTGTTTTTT. It encodes CASSQDRREKLFF.

The gene calls are TRBV3-1 (or the pseudogene TRBV3-2) and TRBJ1-2; TRBD1 aligns across 9 bases. The CDR3 contains 17 residues. V gave up 1 base and J gave up 5 bases; unmatched junction bases: 11. Germline CDR1 is LGHDT and CDR2 is YNNKEL (reference sequence). CDR3 nucleotides: TGTGCCAGCAGCCAAGCCGGACAGGGGAGGGGGGTTTATGGCTACACCTTC. Amino acids: CASSQAGQGRGVYGYTF.

This rearrangement joins TRBV5-1 to TRBJ1-6; 7 bases align to TRBD1. This CDR3 is built from 15 residues. J lost 5 bases, V lost 0 bases, and 2 bases had no gene match. Looked up from germline, CDR1 is SGHRS and CDR2 is YFSETQ. The chain's CDR3 is CASSLVGQHNSPLHF. CDR3 nucleotide sequence: TGCGCCAGCAGCTTGGTGGGACAGCATAATTCACCCCTCCACTTT. Complete variable domain (other parts from reference TRBV5-1 and TRBJ1-6): KAGVTQTPRYLIKTRGQQVTLSCSPISGHRSVSWYQQTPGQGLQFLFEYFSETQRNKGNFPGRFSGRQFSNSRSEMNVSTLELGDSALYLCASSLVGQHNSPLHFGNGTRLTVT.

The chain is built from TRBV19 and TRBJ1-5, with 9 bases that match TRBD1. V was clipped by 1 base and J by 4 bases; unmatched bases: 5. Looked up from germline, CDR1 is LNHDA and CDR2 is SQIVND (reference sequence). CDR3 length: 16 amino acids. The CDR3 here is CASSIVTGGFNQPQHF. In DNA form, the CDR3 reads TGTGCCAGTAGTATAGTTACAGGGGGCTTTAATCAGCCCCAGCATTTT.

J is TRBJ2-7 and V is TRBV11-2, with D hard to call. Looked up from germline, CDR1 is SGHAT and CDR2 is FQNNGV. The CDR3 is made up of 17 amino acids. The germline V and J ends were trimmed by 5 bases and 0 bases, with 20 bases remaining between them. DNA of the CDR3: TGTGCCAGCAGCGAAGGTCGGATGGGCCCACTCTCCTACGAGCAGTACTTC. Translated: CASSEGRMGPLSYEQYF. Full variable domain (outside the CDR3, taken from reference TRBV11-2 and TRBJ2-7): EAGVAQSPRYKIIEKRQSVAFWCNPISGHATLYWYQQILGQGPKLLIQFQNNGVVDDSQLPKDRFSAERLKGVDSTLKIQPAKLEDSAVYLCASSEGRMGPLSYEQYFGPGTRLTVT.